This record covers a single T cell receptor (beta chain). Its antigen is not known. The CDR3 consists of 13 residues. Germline assignment: CDR1 DFQATT and CDR2 SNEGSKA (reference sequence). The V and J ends lost 3 bases and 4 bases respectively, with 10 bases between them. The data derive from a study of identical twins. Donors were all healthy Caucasians. Findings and caveats of the study: Cross-sectional statistics, not tracking of the same donors, supported the conclusions.

cDNA molecules carried unique molecular identifiers, and template switching added a universal primer site. TCRdb reanalysed the 5' RACE reads using MiXCR and keeps one entry per CDR3 protein. The sample yields fewer than 550,000 distinct CDR3 sequences, about 13% seen once. These data were also filed under a second study, of yellow fever vaccine responses in identical twins. This second study notes: Reportedly, twins' vaccine T cell responses looked partly convergent and partly personalized.

The chain links TRBV20-1 to TRBJ2-1; possibly TRBD2 for D (6 bases). Sequencing was performed on CD4+ T cells sorted from blood. This receptor was obtained from a woman between 18 and 29 years old in good health. The CDR3 nucleotides are TGCAGTGCTAGTACGGGGGTATACAATGAGCAGTTCTTC. Translating gives CSASTGVYNEQFF.